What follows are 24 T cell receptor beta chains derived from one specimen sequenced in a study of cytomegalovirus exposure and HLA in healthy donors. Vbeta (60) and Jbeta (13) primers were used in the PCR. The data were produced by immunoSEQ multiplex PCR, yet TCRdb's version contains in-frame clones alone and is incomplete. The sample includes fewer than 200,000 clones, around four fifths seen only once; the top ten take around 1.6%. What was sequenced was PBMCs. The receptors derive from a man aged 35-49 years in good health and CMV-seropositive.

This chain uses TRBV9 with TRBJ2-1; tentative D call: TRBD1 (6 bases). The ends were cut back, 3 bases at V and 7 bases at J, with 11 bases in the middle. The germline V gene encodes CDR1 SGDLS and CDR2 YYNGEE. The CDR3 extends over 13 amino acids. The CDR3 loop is CASSATGLNEQFF. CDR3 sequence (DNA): TGTGCCAGCAGCGCTACAGGGTTGAATGAGCAGTTCTTC. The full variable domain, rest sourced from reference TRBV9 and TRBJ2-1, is DSGVTQTPKHLITATGQRVTLRCSPRSGDLSVYWYQQSLDQGLQFLIQYYNGEERAKGNILERFSAQQFPDLHSELNLSSLELGDSALYFCASSATGLNEQFFGPGTRLTVL.

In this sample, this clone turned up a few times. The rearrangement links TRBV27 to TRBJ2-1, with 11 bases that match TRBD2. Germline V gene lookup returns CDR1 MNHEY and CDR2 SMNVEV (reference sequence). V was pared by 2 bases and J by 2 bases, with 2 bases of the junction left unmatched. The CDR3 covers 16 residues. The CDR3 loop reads CASSLALAGAYNEQFF. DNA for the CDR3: TGTGCCAGCAGTTTAGCACTAGCGGGAGCCTACAATGAGCAGTTCTTC.

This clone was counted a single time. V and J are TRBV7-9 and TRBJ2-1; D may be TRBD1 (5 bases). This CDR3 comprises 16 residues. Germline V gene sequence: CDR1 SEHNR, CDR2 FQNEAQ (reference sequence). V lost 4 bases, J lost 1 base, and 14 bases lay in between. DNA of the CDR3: TGTGCCAGCAGCTCCCATCGACAGCCTTCCTACAATGAGCAGTTCTTC. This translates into CASSSHRQPSYNEQFF.

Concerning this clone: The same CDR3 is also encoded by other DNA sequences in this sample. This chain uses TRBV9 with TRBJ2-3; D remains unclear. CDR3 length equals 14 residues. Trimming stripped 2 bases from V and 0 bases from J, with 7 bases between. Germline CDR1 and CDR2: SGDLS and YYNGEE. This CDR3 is CASSVTPSTDTQYF. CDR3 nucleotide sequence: TGTGCCAGCAGCGTTACACCTAGCACAGATACGCAGTATTTT.

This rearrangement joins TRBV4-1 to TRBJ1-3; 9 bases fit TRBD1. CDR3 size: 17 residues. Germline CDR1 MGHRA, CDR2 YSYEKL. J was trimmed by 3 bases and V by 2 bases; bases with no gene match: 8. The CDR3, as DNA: TGCGCCAGCAGCCAAAAAGGGGACAGGGTTAATGGAAACACCATATATTTT. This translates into CASSQKGDRVNGNTIYF.

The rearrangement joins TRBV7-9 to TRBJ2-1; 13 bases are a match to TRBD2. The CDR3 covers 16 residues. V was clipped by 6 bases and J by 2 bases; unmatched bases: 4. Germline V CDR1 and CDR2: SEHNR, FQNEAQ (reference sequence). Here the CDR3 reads CASSRLAGGPYNEQFF. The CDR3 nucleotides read TGTGCCAGCAGTAGACTAGCGGGAGGTCCCTACAATGAGCAGTTCTTC.

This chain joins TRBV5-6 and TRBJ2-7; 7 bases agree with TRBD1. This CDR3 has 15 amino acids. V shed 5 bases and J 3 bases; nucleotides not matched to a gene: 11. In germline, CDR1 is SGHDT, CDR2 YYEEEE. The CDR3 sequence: CASSKTGTENYEQYF. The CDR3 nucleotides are TGTGCCAGCAGTAAGACCGGGACAGAGAACTACGAGCAGTACTTC.

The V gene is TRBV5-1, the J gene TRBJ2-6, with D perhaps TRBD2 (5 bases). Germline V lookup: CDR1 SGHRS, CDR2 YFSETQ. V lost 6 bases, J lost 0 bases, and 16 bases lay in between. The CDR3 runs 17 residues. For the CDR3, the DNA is TGCGCCAGCAACCCGGGAACCCTTTCCTCTGGGGCCAACGTCCTGACTTTC. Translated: CASNPGTLSSGANVLTF.

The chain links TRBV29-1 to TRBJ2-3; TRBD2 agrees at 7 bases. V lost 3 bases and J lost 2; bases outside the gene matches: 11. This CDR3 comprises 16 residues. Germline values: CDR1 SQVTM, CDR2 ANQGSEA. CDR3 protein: CSVDSGEGPSTDTQYF. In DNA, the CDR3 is TGCAGCGTTGATTCCGGGGAGGGCCCTTCCACAGATACGCAGTATTTT.

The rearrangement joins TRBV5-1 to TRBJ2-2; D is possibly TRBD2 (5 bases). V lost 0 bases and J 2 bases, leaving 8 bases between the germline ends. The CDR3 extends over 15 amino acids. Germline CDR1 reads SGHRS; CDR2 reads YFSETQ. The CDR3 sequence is CASSLGLPNTGELFF. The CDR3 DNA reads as TGCGCCAGCAGCTTGGGACTACCAAACACCGGGGAGCTGTTTTTT.

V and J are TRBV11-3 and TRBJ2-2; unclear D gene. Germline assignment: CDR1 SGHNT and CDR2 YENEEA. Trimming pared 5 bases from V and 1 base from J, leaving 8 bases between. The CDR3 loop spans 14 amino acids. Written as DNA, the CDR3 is TGTGCCAGCAGCCTCCCAGGGAACACCGGGGAGCTGTTTTTT. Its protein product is CASSLPGNTGELFF.

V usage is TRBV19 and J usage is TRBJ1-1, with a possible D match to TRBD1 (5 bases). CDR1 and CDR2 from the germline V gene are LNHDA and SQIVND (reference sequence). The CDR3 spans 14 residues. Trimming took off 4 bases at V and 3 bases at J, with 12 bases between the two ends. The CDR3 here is CASSRRGMDTEAFF. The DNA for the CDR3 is TGTGCCAGTAGTAGGAGGGGTATGGACACTGAAGCTTTCTTT.

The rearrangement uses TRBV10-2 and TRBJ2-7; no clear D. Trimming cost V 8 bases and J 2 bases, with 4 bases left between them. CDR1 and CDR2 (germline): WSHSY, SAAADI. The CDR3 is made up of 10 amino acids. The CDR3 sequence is CASGAYEQYF. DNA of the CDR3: TGCGCCAGCGGAGCCTACGAGCAGTACTTC.

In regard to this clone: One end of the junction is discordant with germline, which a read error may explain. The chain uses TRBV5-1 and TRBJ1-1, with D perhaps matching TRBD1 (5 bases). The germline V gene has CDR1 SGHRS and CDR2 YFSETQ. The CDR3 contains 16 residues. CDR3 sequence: CASSLEGGTLGTKAFF. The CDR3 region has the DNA TGCGCCAGCAGCTTGGAAGGCGGGACCTTAGGCACTAAAGCTTTCTTT.

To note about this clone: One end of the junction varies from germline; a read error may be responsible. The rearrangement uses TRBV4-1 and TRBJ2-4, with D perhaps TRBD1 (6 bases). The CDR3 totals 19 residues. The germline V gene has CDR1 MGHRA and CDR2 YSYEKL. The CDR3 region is CASSQDLGTKVLAKNSQYF. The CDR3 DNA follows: TGCGCCAGCAGCCAAGATCTCGGGACAAAAGTTCTAGCCAAAAACAGTCAGTACTTC.

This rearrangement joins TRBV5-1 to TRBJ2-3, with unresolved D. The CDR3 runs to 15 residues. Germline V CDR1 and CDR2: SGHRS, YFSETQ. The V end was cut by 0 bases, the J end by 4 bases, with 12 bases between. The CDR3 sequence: CASSLGNAVADTQYF. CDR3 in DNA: TGCGCCAGCAGCTTGGGTAATGCGGTCGCAGATACGCAGTATTTT.

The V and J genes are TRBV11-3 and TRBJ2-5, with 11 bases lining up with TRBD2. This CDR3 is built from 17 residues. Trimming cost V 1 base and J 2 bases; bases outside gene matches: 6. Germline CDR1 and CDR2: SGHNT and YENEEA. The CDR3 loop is CASSLGRLAGGQETQYF. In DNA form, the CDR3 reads TGTGCCAGCAGCTTAGGGCGGCTAGCGGGAGGACAAGAGACCCAGTACTTC.

The CDR3 region has the DNA TGTGCCAGCAGGTTCCCGACAGGCCCTAATGAAAAACTGTTTTTT. Translated: CASRFPTGPNEKLFF. V is TRBV6-1 and J is TRBJ1-4, with D perhaps matching TRBD1 (6 bases). The length of the CDR3 is 15 residues. The germline V and J ends were trimmed by 6 bases and 3 bases, with 14 bases remaining between them. Per germline, CDR1 MNHNS and CDR2 SASEGT.

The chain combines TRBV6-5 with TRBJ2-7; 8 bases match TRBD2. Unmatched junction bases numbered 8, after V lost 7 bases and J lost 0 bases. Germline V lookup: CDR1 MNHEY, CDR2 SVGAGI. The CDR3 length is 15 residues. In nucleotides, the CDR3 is TGTGCCAGCACTGGTAGCGGGAAGTACTCCTACGAGCAGTACTTC. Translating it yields CASTGSGKYSYEQYF.

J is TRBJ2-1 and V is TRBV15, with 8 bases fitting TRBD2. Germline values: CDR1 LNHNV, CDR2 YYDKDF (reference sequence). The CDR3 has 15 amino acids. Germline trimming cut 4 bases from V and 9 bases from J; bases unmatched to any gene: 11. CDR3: CATSIAGLVSVEQFF. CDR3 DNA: TGTGCCACCAGCATCGCGGGACTAGTTTCTGTTGAGCAGTTCTTC. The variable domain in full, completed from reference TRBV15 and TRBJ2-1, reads DAMVIQNPRYQVTQFGKPVTLSCSQTLNHNVMYWYQQKSSQAPKLLFHYYDKDFNNEADTPDNFQSRRPNTSFCFLDIRSPGLGDTAMYLCATSIAGLVSVEQFFGPGTRLTVL.

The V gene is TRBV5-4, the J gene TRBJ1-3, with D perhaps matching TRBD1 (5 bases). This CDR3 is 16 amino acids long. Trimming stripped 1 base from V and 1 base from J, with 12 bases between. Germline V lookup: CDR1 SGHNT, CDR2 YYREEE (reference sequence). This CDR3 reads CASSLPVKGSGNTIYF. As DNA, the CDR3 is TGTGCCAGCAGCTTGCCGGTTAAGGGGTCTGGAAACACCATATATTTT.

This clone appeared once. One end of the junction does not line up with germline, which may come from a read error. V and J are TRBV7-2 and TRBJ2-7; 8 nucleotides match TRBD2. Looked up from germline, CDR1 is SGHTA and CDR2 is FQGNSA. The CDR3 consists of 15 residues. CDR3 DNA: TGTGCCAGCAGCCTAGCCGGGACTAGTACCTACGAGCAGTACTTC. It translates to CASSLAGTSTYEQYF.

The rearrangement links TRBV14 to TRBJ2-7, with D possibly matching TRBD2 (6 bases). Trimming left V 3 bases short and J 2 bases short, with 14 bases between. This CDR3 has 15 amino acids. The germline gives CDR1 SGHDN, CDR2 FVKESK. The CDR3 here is CASSHISGSAYEQYF. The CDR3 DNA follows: TGTGCCAGCAGCCATATAAGCGGGTCAGCCTACGAGCAGTACTTC.

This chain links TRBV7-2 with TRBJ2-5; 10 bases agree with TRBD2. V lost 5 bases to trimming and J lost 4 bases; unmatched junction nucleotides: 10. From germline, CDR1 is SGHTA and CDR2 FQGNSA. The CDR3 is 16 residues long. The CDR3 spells CASSASGSLFPETQYF. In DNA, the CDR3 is TGTGCCAGCAGCGCTAGCGGGAGTCTTTTTCCAGAGACCCAGTACTTC.